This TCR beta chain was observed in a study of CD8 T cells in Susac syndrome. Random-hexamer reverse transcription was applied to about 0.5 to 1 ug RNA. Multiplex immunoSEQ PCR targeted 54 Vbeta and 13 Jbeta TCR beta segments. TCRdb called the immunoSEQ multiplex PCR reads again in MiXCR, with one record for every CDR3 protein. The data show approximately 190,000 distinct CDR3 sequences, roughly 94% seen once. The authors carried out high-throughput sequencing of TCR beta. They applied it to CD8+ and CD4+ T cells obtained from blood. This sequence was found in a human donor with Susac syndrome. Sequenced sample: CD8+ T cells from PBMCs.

The CDR3 region has the DNA TGTGCCAGCAGCCAAGTCGAACTAGCGGGGGGGCCAACAGATACGCAGTATTTT. Its translation: CASSQVELAGGPTDTQYF. The chain uses TRBV3-1 and TRBJ2-3, with 13 bases aligning to TRBD2. CDR3 length: 18 amino acids. Germline-derived CDR1 and CDR2 are LGHDT and YNNKEL (reference sequence). Trimming took 1 base from V and 3 from J; bases not matched to a gene: 7.